What follows are 15 T cell receptor beta chains derived from one specimen sequenced in a study of CD8+ T cells in alopecia areata. RNA was extracted and reverse transcribed into cDNA as the sequencing template. This table comes from immunoSEQ multiplex PCR, and its TCRdb copy is limited to in-frame clones, with some not included. The sample lists 60,000 to 70,000 clones, roughly half occurring once. The sample in question was CD8+ T cells sorted from blood, obtained at week 0. The receptor source for this set is a human donor with alopecia areata.

In its sample, this clone was seen a few times. This chain uses TRBV7-3 with TRBJ2-1; D is unresolved. Per the germline V gene, CDR1 is SGHTA and CDR2 is FQGTGA. V gave up 6 bases and J gave up 6 bases, with 9 bases separating them. This CDR3 contains 12 residues. Written as DNA, the CDR3 is TGTGCCAGCAGTGCAGAATTCAATGAGCAGTTCTTC. The encoded protein is CASSAEFNEQFF.

V is TRBV27 and J is TRBJ2-3, with 10 bases fitting TRBD2. Germline-derived CDR1 and CDR2 are MNHEY and SMNVEV (reference sequence). Trimming at V came to 5 bases and at J to 10 bases, leaving 3 bases not matched to a gene. The CDR3 runs 12 residues. The CDR3 protein is CASSLSGRAQYF. DNA for the CDR3: TGTGCCAGCAGTCTCAGCGGGAGGGCGCAGTATTTT.

This clone came up once. The chain links TRBV7-9 to TRBJ2-1; D unclear. Germline lookup yields CDR1 SEHNR and CDR2 FQNEAQ (reference sequence). V lost 1 base and J 4 bases, leaving 11 bases between the germline ends. The CDR3 sequence is 15 residues long. This CDR3 reads CASSLGRGTYNEQFF. In DNA form, the CDR3 reads TGTGCCAGCAGCTTAGGCAGAGGAACATACAATGAGCAGTTCTTC.

In this sample, this clone turned up many times. The chain employs TRBV27 and TRBJ2-1; D might be TRBD1 or TRBD2, each matching 5 bases. The CDR3 runs to 15 residues. Trimming left V 4 bases short and J 0 bases short, with 10 bases between. Per the germline V gene, CDR1 is MNHEY and CDR2 is SMNVEV (reference sequence). Written as DNA, the CDR3 is TGTGCCAGCAGTTATCGGGACGGCTCCTACAATGAGCAGTTCTTC. Protein sequence: CASSYRDGSYNEQFF.

Only a few counts were recorded for this clone. V is TRBV9 and J is TRBJ2-1, with D possibly matching TRBD1 (7 bases). This CDR3 is built from 15 residues. Looked up from germline, CDR1 is SGDLS and CDR2 is YYNGEE. The ends were cut back, 0 bases at V and 8 bases at J, with 15 bases in the middle. For the CDR3, the DNA is TGTGCCAGCAGCGTAGAGCCAGGGGGGCTCCATGAGCAGTTCTTC. It yields the protein CASSVEPGGLHEQFF.

In its sample, this clone was seen a few times. CDR3 amino acids: CSVLREYTDTQYF. CDR3 sequence (DNA): TGCAGCGTTCTGCGGGAATACACAGATACGCAGTATTTT. J is TRBJ2-3 and V is TRBV29-1; TRBD2 is a possible D gene (6 bases). The germline V gene has CDR1 SQVTM and CDR2 ANQGSEA. The CDR3 spans 13 residues. V lost 5 bases and J lost 2, with 11 bases in between.

The sample holds a few counts of this clone. The J gene is TRBJ2-7, the V gene TRBV5-1, with D possibly TRBD1 on 5 matching bases. Germline loops: CDR1 SGHRS, CDR2 YFSETQ. V was shortened by 0 bases and J by 9 bases, with 19 bases between the two germline ends. The CDR3 is made up of 15 amino acids. CDR3 amino acids: CASSLGFLDTLGQYF. The CDR3, as DNA: TGCGCCAGCAGCTTGGGATTTTTGGACACCCTAGGGCAGTACTTC.

The chain has TRBV4-1 and TRBJ2-5, with TRBD1 matching over 8 bases. CDR3 length: 13 residues. CDR1 is MGHRA, CDR2 YSYEKL, per germline. V lost 4 bases to trimming and J lost 2 bases; unmatched junction nucleotides: 0. CDR3 DNA sequence: TGCGCCAGCAGCCGACAGGGGCAAGAGACCCAGTACTTC. Its translation is CASSRQGQETQYF.

The chain uses TRBV7-9 and TRBJ2-5, with D perhaps matching TRBD2 (5 bases). CDR1 is SEHNR, CDR2 FQNEAQ, per germline (reference sequence). The CDR3 is 12 residues long. V was cut by 10 bases and J by 5 bases, with 14 bases left in between. The CDR3 region has the DNA TGTGCCACCGCCGAGGGTCGGGAGACCCAGTACTTC. It translates to CATAEGRETQYF.

This chain connects TRBV11-1 to TRBJ2-5; D possibly corresponds to TRBD1 (6 bases). This CDR3 has 15 residues. Between the trimmed V and J ends, which lost 3 bases and 2 bases, there was a span of 13 bases. Germline V lookup: CDR1 SGHAT, CDR2 FQDESV (reference sequence). The CDR3 DNA reads TGTGCCAGCAGCTTGGACCCAGGGGCGCAAGAGACCCAGTACTTC. Protein sequence: CASSLDPGAQETQYF.

The J gene is TRBJ2-3, the V gene TRBV29-1; D remains ambiguous. The ends were cut back, 3 bases at V and 0 bases at J, with 10 bases in the middle. The length of the CDR3 is 14 residues. From germline, CDR1 is SQVTM and CDR2 ANQGSEA. CDR3 residues: CSVDWRRSTDTQYF. The CDR3 DNA is TGCAGCGTTGATTGGCGGAGAAGCACAGATACGCAGTATTTT.

In this sample, this clone turned up a few times. The genes are TRBV27 and TRBJ1-1; D is ambiguous. The length of the CDR3 is 13 residues. Between the trimmed V and J ends, which lost 5 bases and 4 bases, there was a span of 11 bases. Germline lookup yields CDR1 MNHEY and CDR2 SMNVEV (reference sequence). The CDR3 DNA is TGTGCCAGCAGTCCGGGAGGCGGCACTGAAGCTTTCTTT. It specifies CASSPGGGTEAFF.

The gene calls are TRBV11-2 and TRBJ2-1; weak D call: TRBD2 (6 bases). CDR1 is SGHAT and CDR2 is FQNNGV in the germline V gene. Deletions cut 3 bases from V and 3 bases from J, with 9 bases between. The CDR3 has 14 residues. The CDR3 DNA follows: TGTGCCAGCAGCTTCGGGGGAGGCTACAATGAGCAGTTCTTC. Translation: CASSFGGGYNEQFF.

This clone came up a few times. This chain uses TRBV23-1 with TRBJ2-3; 9 bases line up with TRBD1. TRBV23-1 is an ORF for which the function is uncertain. CDR3 size: 16 residues. Trimming took 2 bases from V and 1 from J; bases not matched to a gene: 4. CDR3 sequence reads: CASSQGRTGGTDTQYF. DNA for the CDR3: TGCGCCAGCAGTCAAGGACGGACAGGGGGCACAGATACGCAGTATTTT.

Turning to this clone: A far larger clone is one base from this, pointing to a likely read error. V and J are TRBV5-4 and TRBJ1-1; TRBD1 is a possible D gene (6 bases). V was cut by 1 base and J by 5 bases, with 9 bases left in between. Germline V gives CDR1 SGHNT, CDR2 YYREEE (reference sequence). This CDR3 is built from 13 residues. The DNA for the CDR3 is TGTGCCAGCAGCTTGACGGGACAAACTGAAGCTTTCTTT. Its protein product is CASSLTGQTEAFF. The variable domain in full, completed from reference TRBV5-4 and TRBJ1-1, reads ETGVTQSPTHLIKTRGQQVTLRCSSQSGHNTVSWYQQALGQGPQFIFQYYREEENGRGNFPPRFSGLQFPNYSSELNVNALELDDSALYLCASSLTGQTEAFFGQGTRLTVV.